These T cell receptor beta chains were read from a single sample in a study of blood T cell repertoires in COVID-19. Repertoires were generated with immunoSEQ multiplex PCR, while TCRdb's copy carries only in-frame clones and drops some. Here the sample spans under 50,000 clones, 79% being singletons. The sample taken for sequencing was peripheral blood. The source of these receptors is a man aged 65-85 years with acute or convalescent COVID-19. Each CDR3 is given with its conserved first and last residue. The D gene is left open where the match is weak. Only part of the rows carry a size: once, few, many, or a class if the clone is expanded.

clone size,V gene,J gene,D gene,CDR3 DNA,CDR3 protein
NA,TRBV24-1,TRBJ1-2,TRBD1,TGTGCCACCAGTGATTGGCAGGGGGTAGGAGGCTACACCTTC,CATSDWQGVGGYTF
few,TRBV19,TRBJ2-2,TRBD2,TGTGCCAGCAGACTAGCGGGAGAGGTCACCGGGGAGCTGTTTTTT,CASRLAGEVTGELFF
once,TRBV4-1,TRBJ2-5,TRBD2,TGCGCCAGCAGCGCCAGCGGGAGTGAGACCCAGTACTTC,CASSASGSETQYF
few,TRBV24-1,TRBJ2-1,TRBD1,TGTGCCACCAGTGATTTGCAGGGGTGGGGACAGGGGGCGACGAGTGAGCAGTTCTTC,CATSDLQGWGQGATSEQFF
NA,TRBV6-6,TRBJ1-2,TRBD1,TGTGCCAGCAGTTACTCGGACAGGGCAGGCGGCTACACCTTC,CASSYSDRAGGYTF
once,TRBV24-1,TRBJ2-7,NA,TGTGCCACCAGTGATCCAACCCGGGGCTACGAGCAGTACTTC,CATSDPTRGYEQYF
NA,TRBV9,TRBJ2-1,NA,TGTGCCAGCAGCCCAGCCCAGGGGTCCTACAATGAGCAGTTCTTC,CASSPAQGSYNEQFF
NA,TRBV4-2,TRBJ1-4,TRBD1,TGTGCCAGCAGCTACGGGACAGGAAATGAAAAACTGTTTTTT,CASSYGTGNEKLFF
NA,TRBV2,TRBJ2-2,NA,TGTGCCAGCTCGCGGCGGGCAGGTTCCACCGGGGAGCTGTTTTTT,CASSRRAGSTGELFF
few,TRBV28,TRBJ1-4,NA,TGTGCCAGCAGTCTAGCGGGGACCACCGAAAAACTGTTTTTT,CASSLAGTTEKLFF
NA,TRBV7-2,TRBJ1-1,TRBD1,TGTGCCAGCAGCTATTTGCACAGGGGGCTCACTGAAGCTTTCTTT,CASSYLHRGLTEAFF
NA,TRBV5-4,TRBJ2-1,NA,TGTGCCAGCAGCTTGGGCAGACACACTGAGCAGTTCTTC,CASSLGRHTEQFF
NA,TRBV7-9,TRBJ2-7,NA,TGTGCCAGCAGCCAAAGCTCGGAGGGAGACGAGCAGTACTTC,CASSQSSEGDEQYF
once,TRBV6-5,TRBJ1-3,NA,TGTGCCAGCAGTTACTCCCGGACTGCGCCTGGAAACACCATATATTTT,CASSYSRTAPGNTIYF
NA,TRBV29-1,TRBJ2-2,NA,TGCAGCGGATACAGAGATAACGGGGAGCTGTTTTTT,CSGYRDNGELFF
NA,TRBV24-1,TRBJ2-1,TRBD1,TGTGCCACCAGTGATTTCTCCGGGACAGGAGAGTTCTTC,CATSDFSGTGEFF
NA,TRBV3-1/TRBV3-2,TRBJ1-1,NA,TGTGCCAGCAGCCAAGTGGGCGGGGAAGCTTTCTTT,CASSQVGGEAFF
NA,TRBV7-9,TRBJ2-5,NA,TGTGCCAGCAGCACCTGGCAGGAGACCCAGTACTTC,CASSTWQETQYF
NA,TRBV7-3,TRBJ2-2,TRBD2,TGTGCCAGCAGCAACTCACTTGGCGGGAGTACGATCGGGGAGCTGTTTTTT,CASSNSLGGSTIGELFF
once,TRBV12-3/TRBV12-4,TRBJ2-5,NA,TGTGCCAGCAGAGGACAGTTCGGGGAGACCCAGTACTTC,CASRGQFGETQYF
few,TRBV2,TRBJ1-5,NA,TGTGCCAGCAAAGGACATAATAGCAATCAGCCCCAGCATTTT,CASKGHNSNQPQHF
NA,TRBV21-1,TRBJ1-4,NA,TGTGCCAGCAGCAAATGGGGACAGGGGGGATCGCACGAAAATGAAAAACTGTTTTTT,CASSKWGQGGSHENEKLFF
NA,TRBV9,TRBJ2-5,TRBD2,TGTGCCAGCAGCCCCGGACTAGCGGGAGGTAGAGAGACCCAGTACTTC,CASSPGLAGGRETQYF
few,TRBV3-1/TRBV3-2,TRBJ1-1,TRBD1,TGTGCCAGCAGCGCCGGGACAGTTAACACTGAAGCTTTCTTT,CASSAGTVNTEAFF
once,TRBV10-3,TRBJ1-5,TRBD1,TGTGCCATCGCCGCCGGGACAGGGTACAATCAGCCCCAGCATTTT,CAIAAGTGYNQPQHF
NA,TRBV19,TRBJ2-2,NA,TGTGCCAGTAGTATAGATCTACTACCCGGATGGCTGTTTTTT,CASSIDLLPGWLFF
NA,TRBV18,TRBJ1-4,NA,TGTGCCAGCTCACCGGAGAATGAAAAACTGTTTTTT,CASSPENEKLFF
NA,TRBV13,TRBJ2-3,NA,TGTGCCAGCAGCTTAAGTGGGCGGAGGGTCCCAGATACGCAGTATTTT,CASSLSGRRVPDTQYF
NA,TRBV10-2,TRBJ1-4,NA,TGCGCCAGCAACCCCAGGGGAGCTAATGAAAAACTGTTTTTT,CASNPRGANEKLFF
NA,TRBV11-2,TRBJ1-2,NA,TGTGCCAGCAGCTTCGGCCAGGTTAACTATGGCTACACCTTC,CASSFGQVNYGYTF
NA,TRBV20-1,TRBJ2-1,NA,TGCAGTGTTTCCCCGTACAATGAGCAGTTCTTC,CSVSPYNEQFF
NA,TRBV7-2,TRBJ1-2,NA,TGTGCCAGCAGCCCAGCGGGGGACGGCTATGGCTACACCTTC,CASSPAGDGYGYTF
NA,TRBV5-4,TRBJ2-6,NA,TGTGCCAGCAGCAGCCGGGACACCTCTGGGGCCAACGTCCTGACTTTC,CASSSRDTSGANVLTF
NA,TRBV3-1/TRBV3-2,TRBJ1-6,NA,TGTGCCAGCAGCCAAGCGACGGGTCGTAATTCACCCCTCCACTTT,CASSQATGRNSPLHF
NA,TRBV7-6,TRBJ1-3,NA,TGTGCCAGCAGCTTAAACATTCCAGGCTCTGGAAACACCATATATTTT,CASSLNIPGSGNTIYF
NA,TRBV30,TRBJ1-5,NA,TGTGCCTGGAAGGCTAGGAGGCAGCCCCAGCATTTT,CAWKARRQPQHF
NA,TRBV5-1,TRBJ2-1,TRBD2,TGCGCCAGCAGTCGGGGGACTAGTCTTGATGGGCAGTTCTTC,CASSRGTSLDGQFF
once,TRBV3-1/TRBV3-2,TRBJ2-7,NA,TGTGCCAGCAGCCAATCACTAGCAGAAGGAGAGCAGTACTTC,CASSQSLAEGEQYF
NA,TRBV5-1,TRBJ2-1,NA,TGCGCCAGCAGCCCTAGCGCCTGGGGCAATGAGCAGTTCTTC,CASSPSAWGNEQFF
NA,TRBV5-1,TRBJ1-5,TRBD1,TGCGCCAGCAGCTACGGGACAGAGGGCCAGCCCCAGCATTTT,CASSYGTEGQPQHF
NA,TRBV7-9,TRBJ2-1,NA,TGTGCCAGCAGCGAGGACTGGTTTGAGCAGTTCTTC,CASSEDWFEQFF
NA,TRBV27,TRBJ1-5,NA,TGTGCCAGCAGTTTTCAGGGAGGGCCCCAGCATTTT,CASSFQGGPQHF
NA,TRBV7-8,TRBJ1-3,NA,TGTGCCAGCACTTTGGGTCAGGGAAGCTCTGGAAACACCATATATTTT,CASTLGQGSSGNTIYF
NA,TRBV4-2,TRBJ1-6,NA,TGTGCCAGCAGCCAGGCTTATAATTCACCCCTCCACTTT,CASSQAYNSPLHF
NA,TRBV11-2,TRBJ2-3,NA,TGTGCCAGCAGCTTGGACGGAGGGGCGCAGTATTTT,CASSLDGGAQYF